These 17 T cell receptor beta chains originate from one sample sequenced in a study of T cells in Graves' hyperthyroidism and ophthalmopathy. Amplified TCR beta CDR3 regions derived from RNA transcripts. First-round RT-PCR of the TCR CDR3 relied on the HTBI primer set. From the multiplex PCR reads, TCRdb called clonotypes with MiXCR, one entry per CDR3 protein. Of roughly 500,000 distinct CDR3 sequences in the sample, around 43% were seen once. Sequencing input: peripheral blood or thyroid tissue (not recorded which). The receptors were gathered from an adult woman with Graves' disease, either hyperthyroidism or ophthalmopathy (not recorded which).

This clonotype was detected a few times. Mismatch with germline at one junction end may stem from a read error. The chain combines TRBV14 with TRBJ2-5; D gene uncertain. CDR1 and CDR2 (germline): SGHDN, FVKESK. This CDR3 is 13 amino acids long. The CDR3 reads CASSQVVEETQYF. CDR3 DNA sequence: TGCGCCAGCAGCCAAGTTGTCGAAGAGACCCAGTACTTC.

This chain uses TRBV20-1 with TRBJ1-5; D perhaps matches TRBD1 (5 bases). Trimming took 1 base from V and 3 from J, leaving 13 bases between them. The CDR3 sequence is 15 residues long. Germline V CDR1 and CDR2: DFQATT, SNEGSKA (reference sequence). The CDR3 loop reads CSARAIGVDNQPQHF. The DNA of the CDR3 is TGCAGTGCTAGAGCGATAGGGGTGGACAATCAGCCCCAGCATTTT.

This clonotype was counted a few times. The genes are TRBV7-9 and TRBJ1-6; the D is unclear. Trimming cost V 0 bases and J 10 bases, with 4 bases left between them. CDR1 SEHNR and CDR2 FQNEAQ come from the germline V gene (reference sequence). The CDR3 runs 12 residues. The CDR3 bases are TGTGCCAGCAGCTTAGCTCAATCACCCCTCCACTTT. Translating it yields CASSLAQSPLHF.

This clonotype has ten or more counts. The chain is built from TRBV2 and TRBJ1-1; D unclear. This CDR3 comprises 13 residues. V lost 6 bases and J lost 0, with 8 bases in between. Germline V gene lookup returns CDR1 SNHLY and CDR2 FYNNEI. The chain's CDR3 is CASSNGVNTEAFF. CDR3 sequence (DNA): TGTGCCAGCAGCAACGGTGTGAACACTGAAGCTTTCTTT.

The rearrangement links TRBV7-2 to TRBJ1-2; 9 nucleotides line up with TRBD1. Trimming cost V 7 bases and J 6 bases; bases outside gene matches: 6. The germline V gene encodes CDR1 SGHTA and CDR2 FQGNSA. The CDR3 totals 13 residues. As DNA, the CDR3 is TGTGCCAGCATCACTACAGGGGGCGATGGCTACACCTTC. Protein: CASITTGGDGYTF.

This clonotype was recorded many times. This sequence joins TRBV20-1 and TRBJ2-5; D is unresolved. This CDR3 contains 12 residues. V gave up 1 base and J gave up 3 bases, with 6 bases separating them. The V gene's germline CDR1 is DFQATT and CDR2 SNEGSKA (reference sequence). The CDR3, as DNA: TGCAGTGCTAGAGGGCACGAAGAGACCCAGTACTTC. Its translation: CSARGHEETQYF.

The sample holds many counts of this clonotype. The chain recombines TRBV6-5 with TRBJ1-6; 8 nucleotides align to TRBD1. This CDR3 is 15 amino acids long. Germline loops: CDR1 MNHEY, CDR2 SVGAGI. The J segment lost 7 bases and the V segment lost 7 bases, leaving 9 bases of the junction unmatched. In DNA form, the CDR3 reads TGTGCCAGCAACCCTACAGGGGGTCCCAATTCACCCCTCCACTTT. Protein product: CASNPTGGPNSPLHF.

For this clonotype: Relative to the germline gene, one junction end is altered; a read error may explain this. This sequence joins TRBV25-1 and TRBJ1-2; no clear D gene. This CDR3 region has 13 residues. In germline, CDR1 is MGHDK, CDR2 SYGVNS. DNA for the CDR3: TGTGCCGGCAGTCCTAGGTCGGGTAGCGGCTACACCTTC. Its protein product is CAGSPRSGSGYTF.

This clonotype was seen many times. This rearrangement joins TRBV20-1 to TRBJ2-5; TRBD2 might be the D (5 bases). Germline assignment: CDR1 DFQATT and CDR2 SNEGSKA (reference sequence). This CDR3 region has 15 residues. V was cut by 0 bases and J by 1 base, with 12 bases left in between. The CDR3 nucleotides are TGCAGTGCTAGAGATTGGGTAGCGCCCCAAGAGACCCAGTACTTC. This gives the protein CSARDWVAPQETQYF.

This chain joins TRBV10-2 and TRBJ1-2; D may be TRBD1 (6 bases). This CDR3 contains 15 residues. Germline CDR1 WSHSY, CDR2 SAAADI. V was clipped by 6 bases and J by 2 bases, with 16 bases between them. The CDR3 is CASSPLPDSNYGYTF. As DNA, the CDR3 is TGCGCCAGCAGCCCCCTCCCGGACAGCAACTATGGCTACACCTTC.

This clonotype was seen at least ten times. In DNA form, the CDR3 reads TGCAGTGCGCGGGAGAACTCCTACGAGCAGTACTTC. It specifies CSARENSYEQYF. The chain uses TRBV20-1 and TRBJ2-7; 7 bases are shared with TRBD2. CDR1 and CDR2 (germline): DFQATT, SNEGSKA (reference sequence). The CDR3 spans 12 residues. Trimming removed 6 bases from V and 0 bases from J; junction bases left unmatched: 2.

The chain combines TRBV7-9 with TRBJ1-1, with D uncertain. The CDR3 sequence is 12 residues long. Germline lookup yields CDR1 SEHNR and CDR2 FQNEAQ (reference sequence). Deletions cut 4 bases from V and 11 bases from J, with 14 bases between. The CDR3 loop reads CASSSLGERAFF. CDR3 in DNA: TGTGCCAGCAGCTCACTTGGGGAGCGTGCTTTCTTT.

With regard to this clonotype: The conserved phenylalanine or tryptophan normally closing the CDR3 is absent here, so this likely arose from a read error. The V call is TRBV20-1, the J call TRBJ1-6; 8 nucleotides match TRBD1. The CDR3 spans 12 residues. CDR1 and CDR2 (germline): DFQATT, SNEGSKA (reference sequence). V lost 6 bases and J lost 7; bases outside the gene matches: 2. This chain's CDR3 is CSAGQGNSPLHV. CDR3 bases: TGCAGTGCAGGACAGGGAAATTCACCCCTCCACGTT.

This chain links TRBV9 with TRBJ1-3; no clear D. V lost 4 bases and J 8 bases, leaving 10 bases between the germline ends. The CDR3 sequence is 12 residues long. From germline, CDR1 is SGDLS and CDR2 YYNGEE. The CDR3: CASSLGSDTIYF. The DNA for the CDR3 is TGTGCCAGCAGCCTGGGGTCAGACACCATATATTTT.

This clonotype has a count of ten or more. V is TRBV11-2 and J is TRBJ1-4; 8 bases agree with TRBD1. CDR1 is SGHAT and CDR2 is FQNNGV in the germline V gene. This CDR3 contains 14 residues. After removal of 7 bases from V and 7 bases from J, the junction contained 8 bases not matched to a gene. CDR3 sequence (DNA): TGTGCCAGCAATTCGGGCAGGGGGCGTGAAAAACTGTTTTTT. Translation gives CASNSGRGREKLFF.

On this clonotype: A read error is possible here, since a much larger clone lies one base away. The chain joins TRBV4-3 to TRBJ1-6; D is ambiguous. The V gene's germline CDR1 is LGHNA and CDR2 YSLEER. The CDR3 is 16 residues long. The DNA for the CDR3 is TGCGCCAGCAGCCAAGATGGGCAAAAATATAATTCACCCCTCCTCTTT. Residues: CASSQDGQKYNSPLLF.

In its sample, this clonotype was seen many times. The chain has TRBV10-3 and TRBJ1-2; D is undetermined. Looked up from germline, CDR1 is ENHRY and CDR2 is SYGVKD. The V end lost 2 bases, the J end lost 5 bases, and 6 bases lay between the germline ends. The CDR3 runs 12 residues. The CDR3 nucleotides are TGTGCCATCAGTGAGACCGAGTATGGCTACACCTTC. Translation gives CAISETEYGYTF.